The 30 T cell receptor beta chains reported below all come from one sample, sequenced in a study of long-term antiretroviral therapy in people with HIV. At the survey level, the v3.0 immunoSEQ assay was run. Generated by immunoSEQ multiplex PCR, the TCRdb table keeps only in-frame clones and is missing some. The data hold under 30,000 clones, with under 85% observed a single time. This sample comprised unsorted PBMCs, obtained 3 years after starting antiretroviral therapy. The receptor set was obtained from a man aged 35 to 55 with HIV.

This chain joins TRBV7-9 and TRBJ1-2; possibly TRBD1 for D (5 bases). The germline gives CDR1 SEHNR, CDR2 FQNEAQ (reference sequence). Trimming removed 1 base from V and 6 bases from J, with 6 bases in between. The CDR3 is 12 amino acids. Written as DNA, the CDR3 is TGTGCCAGCAGCTTAGTAGGGGATGGCTACACCTTC. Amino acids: CASSLVGDGYTF.

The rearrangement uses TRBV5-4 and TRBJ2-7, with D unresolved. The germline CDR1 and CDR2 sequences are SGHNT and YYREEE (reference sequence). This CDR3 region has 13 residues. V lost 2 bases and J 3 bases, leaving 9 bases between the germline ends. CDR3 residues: CASSLEDGYEQYF. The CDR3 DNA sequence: TGTGCCAGCAGCTTAGAGGACGGCTACGAGCAGTACTTC.

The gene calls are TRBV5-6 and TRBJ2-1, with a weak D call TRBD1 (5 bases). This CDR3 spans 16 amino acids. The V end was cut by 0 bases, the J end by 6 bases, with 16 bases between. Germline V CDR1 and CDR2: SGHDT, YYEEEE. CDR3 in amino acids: CASSLAPGSLFNEQFF. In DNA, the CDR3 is TGTGCCAGCAGCTTGGCCCCAGGGTCCCTGTTCAATGAGCAGTTCTTC.

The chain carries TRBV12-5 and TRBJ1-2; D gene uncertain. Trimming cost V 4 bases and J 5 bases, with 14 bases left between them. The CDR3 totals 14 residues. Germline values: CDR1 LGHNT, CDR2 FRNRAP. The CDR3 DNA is TGTGCTAGTGGTTCCAACGACGGATTTTATGGCTACACCTTC. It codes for CASGSNDGFYGYTF.

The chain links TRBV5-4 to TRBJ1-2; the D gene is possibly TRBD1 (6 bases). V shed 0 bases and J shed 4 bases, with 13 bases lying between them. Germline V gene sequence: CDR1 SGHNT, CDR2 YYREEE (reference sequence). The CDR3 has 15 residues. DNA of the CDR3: TGTGCCAGCAGCTTGGGGAGGGGGACGGCCTATGGCTACACCTTC. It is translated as CASSLGRGTAYGYTF.

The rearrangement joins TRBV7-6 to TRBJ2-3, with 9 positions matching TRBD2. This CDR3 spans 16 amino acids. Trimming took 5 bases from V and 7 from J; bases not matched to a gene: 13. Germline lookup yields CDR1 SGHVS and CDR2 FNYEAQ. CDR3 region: CASSVEAGGLTNTQYF. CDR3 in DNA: TGTGCCAGCAGCGTTGAAGCGGGAGGCCTCACGAATACGCAGTATTTT.

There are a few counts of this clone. CDR3 nucleotide sequence: TGTGCCAGCAGCCATCGCTACGAGCAGTACTTC. This gives the protein CASSHRYEQYF. The V and J genes are TRBV5-6 and TRBJ2-7; D not resolved. Germline V CDR1 and CDR2: SGHDT, YYEEEE. Trimming removed 4 bases at V and 3 bases at J, with 5 bases between. CDR3 length: 11 residues.

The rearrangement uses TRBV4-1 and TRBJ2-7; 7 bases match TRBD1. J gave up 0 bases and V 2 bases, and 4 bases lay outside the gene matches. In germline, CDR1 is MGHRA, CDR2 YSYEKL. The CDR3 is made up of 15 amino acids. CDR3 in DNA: TGCGCCAGCAGCCAAAACCGGGACAGCTCCTACGAGCAGTACTTC. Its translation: CASSQNRDSSYEQYF.

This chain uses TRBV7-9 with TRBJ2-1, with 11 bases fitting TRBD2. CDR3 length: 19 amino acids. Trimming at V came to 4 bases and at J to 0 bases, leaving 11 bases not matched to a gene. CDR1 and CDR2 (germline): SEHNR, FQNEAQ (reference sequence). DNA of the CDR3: TGTGCCAGCAGCTCCTCGGGGACTAGCGGTCAACCCTCCTACAATGAGCAGTTCTTC. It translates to CASSSSGTSGQPSYNEQFF.

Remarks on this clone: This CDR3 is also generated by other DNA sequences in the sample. CDR3 DNA sequence: TGTGCCAGCAGCTTAGGGAGCACAGATACGCAGTATTTT. It is translated as CASSLGSTDTQYF. The chain recombines TRBV5-6 with TRBJ2-3; D is ambiguous. Germline V gene data show CDR1 as SGHDT and CDR2 as YYEEEE. V dropped 2 bases and J dropped 0 bases, with 4 bases sitting between them. The CDR3 runs to 13 residues.

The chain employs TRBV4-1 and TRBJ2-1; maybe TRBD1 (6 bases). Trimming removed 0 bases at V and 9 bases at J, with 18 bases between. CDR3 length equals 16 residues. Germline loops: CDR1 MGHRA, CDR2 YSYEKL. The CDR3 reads CASSQDQGFAALEQFF. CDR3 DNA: TGCGCCAGCAGCCAAGATCAGGGGTTCGCCGCCCTTGAGCAGTTCTTC.

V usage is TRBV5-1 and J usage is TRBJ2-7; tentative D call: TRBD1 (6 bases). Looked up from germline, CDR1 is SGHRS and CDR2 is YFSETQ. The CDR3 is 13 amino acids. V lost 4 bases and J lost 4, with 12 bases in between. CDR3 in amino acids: CASSVRTAYEQYF. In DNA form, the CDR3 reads TGCGCCAGCAGCGTAAGGACAGCGTACGAGCAGTACTTC.

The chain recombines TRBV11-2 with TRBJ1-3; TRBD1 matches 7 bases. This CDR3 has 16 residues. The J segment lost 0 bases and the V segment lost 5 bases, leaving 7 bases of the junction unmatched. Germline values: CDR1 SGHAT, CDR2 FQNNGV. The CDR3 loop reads CASSTRQGPSGNTIYF. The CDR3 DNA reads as TGTGCCAGCAGCACGCGACAGGGCCCCTCTGGAAACACCATATATTTT.

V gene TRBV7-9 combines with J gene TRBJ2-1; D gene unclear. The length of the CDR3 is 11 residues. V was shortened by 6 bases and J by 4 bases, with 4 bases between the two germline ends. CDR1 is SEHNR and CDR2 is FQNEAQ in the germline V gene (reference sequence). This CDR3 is CASRVYNEQFF. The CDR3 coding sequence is TGTGCCAGCAGAGTTTACAATGAGCAGTTCTTC.

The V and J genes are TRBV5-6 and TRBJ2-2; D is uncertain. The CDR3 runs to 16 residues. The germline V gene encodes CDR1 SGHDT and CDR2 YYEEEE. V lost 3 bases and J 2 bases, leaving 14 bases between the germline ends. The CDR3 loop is CASSSFVGDNTGELFF. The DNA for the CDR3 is TGTGCCAGCAGCTCATTTGTAGGTGACAACACCGGGGAGCTGTTTTTT.

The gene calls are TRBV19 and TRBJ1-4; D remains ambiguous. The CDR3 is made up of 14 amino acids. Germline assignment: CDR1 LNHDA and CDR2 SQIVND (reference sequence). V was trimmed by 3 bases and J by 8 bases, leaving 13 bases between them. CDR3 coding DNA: TGTGCCAGTAGTATTGGGCGACGAATGGAAAAACTGTTTTTT. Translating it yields CASSIGRRMEKLFF.

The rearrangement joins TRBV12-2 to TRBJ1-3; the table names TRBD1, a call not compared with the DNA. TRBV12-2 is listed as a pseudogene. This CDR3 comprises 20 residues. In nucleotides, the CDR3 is TGTGCAAGTCGCTTAGGCGGCTGGGGACAGGGGGAGACCTCTGGAAACACCATATATTTT. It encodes CASRLGGWGQGETSGNTIYF.

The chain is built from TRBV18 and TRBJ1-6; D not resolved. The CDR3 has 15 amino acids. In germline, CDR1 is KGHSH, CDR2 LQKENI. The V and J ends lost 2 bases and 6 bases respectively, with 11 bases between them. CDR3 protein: CASSPSVSVNSPLHF. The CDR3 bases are TGTGCCAGCTCACCATCAGTGTCGGTTAATTCACCCCTCCACTTT.

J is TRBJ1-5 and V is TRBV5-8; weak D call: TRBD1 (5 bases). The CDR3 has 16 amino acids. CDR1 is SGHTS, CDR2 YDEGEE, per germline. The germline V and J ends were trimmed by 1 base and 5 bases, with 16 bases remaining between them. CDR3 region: CASSLYLELGDQPQHF. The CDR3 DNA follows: TGTGCCAGCAGCTTGTATCTGGAGCTGGGGGATCAGCCCCAGCATTTT.

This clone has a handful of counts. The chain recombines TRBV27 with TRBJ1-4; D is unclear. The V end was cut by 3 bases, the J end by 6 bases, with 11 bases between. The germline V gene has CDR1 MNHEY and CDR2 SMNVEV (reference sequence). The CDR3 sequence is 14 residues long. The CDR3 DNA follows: TGTGCCAGCAGTTTTCGTGGGAGGTATGAAAAACTGTTTTTT. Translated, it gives CASSFRGRYEKLFF. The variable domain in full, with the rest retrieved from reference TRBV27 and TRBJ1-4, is EAQVTQNPRYLITVTGKKLTVTCSQNMNHEYMSWYRQDPGLGLRQIYYSMNVEVTDKGDVPEGYKVSRKEKRNFPLILESPSPNQTSLYFCASSFRGRYEKLFFGSGTQLSVL.

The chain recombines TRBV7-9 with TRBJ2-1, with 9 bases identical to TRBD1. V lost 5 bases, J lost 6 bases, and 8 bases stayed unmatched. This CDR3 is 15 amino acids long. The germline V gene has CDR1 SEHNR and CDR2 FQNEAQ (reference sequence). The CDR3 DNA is TGTGCCAGCAGCCCCGGGACAGGGAGGGGCAATGAGCAGTTCTTC. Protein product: CASSPGTGRGNEQFF.

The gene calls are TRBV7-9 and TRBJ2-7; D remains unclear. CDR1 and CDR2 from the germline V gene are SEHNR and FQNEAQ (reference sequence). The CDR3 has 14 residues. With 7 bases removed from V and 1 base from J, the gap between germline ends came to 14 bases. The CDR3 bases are TGTGCCAGCATGCCGGGCGGTTCGTCCTACGAGCAGTACTTC. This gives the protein CASMPGGSSYEQYF.

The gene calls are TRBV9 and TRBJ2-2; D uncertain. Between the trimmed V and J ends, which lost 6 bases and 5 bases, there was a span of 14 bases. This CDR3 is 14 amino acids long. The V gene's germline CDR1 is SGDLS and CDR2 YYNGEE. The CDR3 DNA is TGTGCCAGCACCACCCTGGGTGGAACCGGGGAGCTGTTTTTT. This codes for CASTTLGGTGELFF.

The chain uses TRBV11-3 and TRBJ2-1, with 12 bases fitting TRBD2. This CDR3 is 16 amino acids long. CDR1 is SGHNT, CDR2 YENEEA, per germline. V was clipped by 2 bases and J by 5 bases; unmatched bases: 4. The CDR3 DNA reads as TGTGCCAGCAGCTTACGGACTAGCGGGACTAACAATGAGCAGTTCTTC. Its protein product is CASSLRTSGTNNEQFF.

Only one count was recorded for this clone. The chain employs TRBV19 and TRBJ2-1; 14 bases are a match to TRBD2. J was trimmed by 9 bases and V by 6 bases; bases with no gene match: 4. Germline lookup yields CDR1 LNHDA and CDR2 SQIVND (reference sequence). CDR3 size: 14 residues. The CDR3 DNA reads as TGTGCCAGTAGGGGACTAGCGGGAGACGCTGAGCAGTTCTTC. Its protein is CASRGLAGDAEQFF.

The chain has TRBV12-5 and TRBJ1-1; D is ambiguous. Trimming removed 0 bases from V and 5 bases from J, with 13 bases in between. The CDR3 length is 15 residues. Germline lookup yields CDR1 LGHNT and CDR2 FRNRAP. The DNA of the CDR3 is TGTGCTAGTGGTTTGGTCGTATCACGGGGAACTGAAGCTTTCTTT. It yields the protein CASGLVVSRGTEAFF.

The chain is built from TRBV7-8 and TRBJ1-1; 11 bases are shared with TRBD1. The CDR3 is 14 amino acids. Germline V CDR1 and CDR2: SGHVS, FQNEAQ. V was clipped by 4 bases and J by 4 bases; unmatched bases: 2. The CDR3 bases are TGTGCCAGCAGCTCTGGGACAGGGGGCACTGAAGCTTTCTTT. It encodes CASSSGTGGTEAFF.

CDR3 in DNA: TGTGCTAGTGGTTTGTTCAACGGGGGTTTTGGAAACACCATATATTTT. Amino acid sequence: CASGLFNGGFGNTIYF. The gene calls are TRBV12-5 and TRBJ1-3; tentatively, D is TRBD1 (5 bases). This CDR3 spans 16 amino acids. Germline CDR1 and CDR2: LGHNT and FRNRAP. With 2 bases removed from V and 3 bases from J, the gap between germline ends came to 14 bases.

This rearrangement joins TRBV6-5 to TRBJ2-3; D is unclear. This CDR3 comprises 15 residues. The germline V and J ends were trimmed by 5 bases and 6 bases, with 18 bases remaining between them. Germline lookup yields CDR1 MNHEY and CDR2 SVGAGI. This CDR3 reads CASSVGMEGSDTQYF. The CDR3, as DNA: TGTGCCAGCAGTGTGGGAATGGAAGGCAGCGATACGCAGTATTTT.

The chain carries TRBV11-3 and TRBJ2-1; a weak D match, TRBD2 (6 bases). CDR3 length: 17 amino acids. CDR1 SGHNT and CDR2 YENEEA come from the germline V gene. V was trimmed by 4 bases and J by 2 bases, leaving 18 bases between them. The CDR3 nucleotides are TGTGCCAGCAGCTCCCGGAGGAGCGGGTCAGCCTACAATGAGCAGTTCTTC. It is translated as CASSSRRSGSAYNEQFF.